These 23 T cell receptor beta chains share one sample of origin, sequenced in a study of graft-versus-host responses after intestinal transplantation. Sequencing was performed with immunoSEQ multiplex PCR; in TCRdb, only in-frame clones are kept and a portion is missing. The sample has approximately 85,000 clones, roughly 90% seen once; the top ten hold 7.6%. These receptors' antigens are unknown. The input for sequencing was unstimulated CD8+ T cells sorted from spleen or lymph node cells, taken before transplant. Receptors originate from a human donor who was the organ donor for an intestinal transplant.

The V gene is TRBV7-3, the J gene TRBJ2-3; perhaps TRBD2 as D (6 bases). In germline, CDR1 is SGHTA, CDR2 FQGTGA. The V end lost 1 base, the J end lost 4 bases, and 12 bases lay between the germline ends. The CDR3 totals 15 residues. Written as DNA, the CDR3 is TGTGCCAGCAGCTTAATAGGAGGGCGTGCAGATACGCAGTATTTT. Its translation: CASSLIGGRADTQYF.

As for this clone: The same CDR3 arises from other DNA sequences in this sample as well. The chain couples TRBV6-5 to TRBJ1-1; D ambiguous. Looked up from germline, CDR1 is MNHEY and CDR2 is SVGAGI. The CDR3 sequence is 13 residues long. V gave up 2 bases and J gave up 4 bases, with 8 bases separating them. This CDR3 reads CASSYGEATEAFF. Written as DNA, the CDR3 is TGTGCCAGCAGTTACGGGGAAGCCACTGAAGCTTTCTTT.

The chain carries TRBV11-3 and TRBJ2-5; D uncertain. V gave up 5 bases and J gave up 5 bases, with 12 bases separating them. The CDR3 runs to 13 residues. CDR1 and CDR2 (germline): SGHNT, YENEEA. DNA of the CDR3: TGTGCCAGCAGCCCAGAACGGTTTGAGACCCAGTACTTC. As protein: CASSPERFETQYF.

This chain joins TRBV7-9 and TRBJ2-3; D is perhaps TRBD1 or TRBD2 (6 bases each). Germline values: CDR1 SEHNR, CDR2 FQNEAQ (reference sequence). V gave up 4 bases and J gave up 4 bases, with 21 bases separating them. CDR3 length: 17 residues. The CDR3 loop is CASSSWGRTTGADTQYF. CDR3 in DNA: TGTGCCAGCAGCTCCTGGGGGCGGACTACCGGGGCAGATACGCAGTATTTT.

The CDR3 DNA sequence: TGTGCCAGCAGCGAAAAGAGTCCTGAAGCTTTCTTT. Amino acids: CASSEKSPEAFF. V gene TRBV13 combines with J gene TRBJ1-1, with D unclear. V was pared by 5 bases and J by 6 bases, with 10 bases between. CDR1 and CDR2 from the germline V gene are PRHDT and FYEKMQ (reference sequence). This CDR3 is 12 amino acids long.

The chain has TRBV6-5 and TRBJ1-5; D is undetermined. The germline V gene has CDR1 MNHEY and CDR2 SVGAGI. This CDR3 contains 14 residues. V lost 5 bases, J lost 0 bases, and 8 bases lay in between. The CDR3 DNA reads TGTGCCAGCAGTGACGGGGATAGCAATCAGCCCCAGCATTTT. It codes for CASSDGDSNQPQHF.

The rearrangement links TRBV5-1 to TRBJ2-7, with D perhaps assigned TRBD1 or TRBD2 (6 bases each). This CDR3 has 14 amino acids. V was clipped by 6 bases and J by 3 bases, with 16 bases between them. The germline gives CDR1 SGHRS, CDR2 YFSETQ. CDR3 in amino acids: CASKWSAGHYEQYF. The CDR3, as DNA: TGCGCCAGCAAGTGGTCCGCGGGACACTACGAGCAGTACTTC.

The chain couples TRBV5-1 to TRBJ1-1; TRBD1 matches at 10 bases. Germline V gene lookup returns CDR1 SGHRS and CDR2 YFSETQ. With 3 bases clipped from V and 2 bases from J, the junction kept 4 bases outside the gene matches. The CDR3 consists of 15 residues. CDR3 coding DNA: TGCGCCAGCAGCTCCGGACAGGGGGATAACACTGAAGCTTTCTTT. This sequence encodes CASSSGQGDNTEAFF.

The genes are TRBV5-1 and TRBJ2-5, with D tentatively TRBD2 (6 bases). The CDR3 runs 13 residues. Trimming removed 3 bases from V and 4 bases from J, with 10 bases in between. In germline, CDR1 is SGHRS, CDR2 YFSETQ. The CDR3 reads CASSSRGGETQYF. In nucleotides, the CDR3 is TGCGCCAGCAGCTCACGGGGAGGAGAGACCCAGTACTTC.

J is TRBJ2-7 and V is TRBV6-6; TRBD2 matches at 14 bases. CDR1 and CDR2 from the germline V gene are MNHNY and SVGAGI (reference sequence). Germline trimming cut 5 bases from V and 4 bases from J; bases unmatched to any gene: 7. The CDR3 is 16 amino acids. DNA for the CDR3: TGTGCCAGCAGTCCGGGACTAGCGGGAGAGGGGTACGAGCAGTACTTC. It specifies CASSPGLAGEGYEQYF.

The chain recombines TRBV4-1 with TRBJ1-2; TRBD1 agrees at 8 bases. J gave up 4 bases and V 4 bases, and 14 bases lay outside the gene matches. This CDR3 contains 17 residues. Germline CDR1 MGHRA, CDR2 YSYEKL. The CDR3 spells CASSLKNTPGQVYGYTF. For the CDR3, the DNA is TGCGCCAGCAGCCTGAAAAACACGCCGGGACAGGTCTATGGCTACACCTTC.

The CDR3 region has the DNA TGTGCCAGAAGCCACAGGGGGCAGGTGGATGGCTACACCTTC. It specifies CARSHRGQVDGYTF. The chain recombines TRBV5-3 with TRBJ1-2, with 9 bases identical to TRBD1. TRBV5-3 is an ORF for which the function is uncertain. The ends lost 4 bases at V and 6 bases at J; junction bases unmatched: 7. This CDR3 has 14 amino acids.

The J gene is TRBJ1-2, the V gene TRBV7-9; possible D gene TRBD1, 5 bases. Germline CDR1 and CDR2: SEHNR and FQNEAQ (reference sequence). This CDR3 is built from 17 residues. V lost 0 bases and J 8 bases, leaving 22 bases between the germline ends. CDR3 coding DNA: TGTGCCAGCAGCTTAGCCACCCTTGGGACGGGACTCTGGGGCTACACCTTC. Its translation: CASSLATLGTGLWGYTF.

The gene calls are TRBV9 and TRBJ2-2; no definite D call. CDR3 length: 14 amino acids. V was clipped by 4 bases and J by 4 bases, with 11 bases between them. Per the germline V gene, CDR1 is SGDLS and CDR2 is YYNGEE. The CDR3 DNA reads as TGTGCCAGCAGCCCCTGGGCCTTCACCGGGGAGCTGTTTTTT. Translation gives CASSPWAFTGELFF.

This rearrangement joins TRBV7-2 to TRBJ2-7; TRBD2 matches at 10 bases. The CDR3 loop spans 14 amino acids. Germline lookup yields CDR1 SGHTA and CDR2 FQGNSA. The junction had 5 bases not matched to a gene; V was cut back by 6 bases and J by 3 bases. CDR3 sequence: CASSGLADLYEQYF. Written as DNA, the CDR3 is TGTGCCAGCAGTGGACTAGCGGACCTCTACGAGCAGTACTTC.

The chain couples TRBV28 to TRBJ2-7; D perhaps matches TRBD1 (5 bases). The CDR3 loop spans 14 amino acids. The germline gives CDR1 MDHEN, CDR2 SYDVKM. The ends were cut back, 5 bases at V and 7 bases at J, with 18 bases in the middle. CDR3 sequence (DNA): TGTGCCAGCAGTCCAAGGACATTCTTGGGGGAGCAGTACTTC. Encoded protein: CASSPRTFLGEQYF.

This chain links TRBV2 with TRBJ1-5, with D possibly being TRBD1 (6 bases). The V gene lost 10 bases and the J gene lost 3 bases, with 13 bases spanning the gap. The germline V gene encodes CDR1 SNHLY and CDR2 FYNNEI. This CDR3 is built from 13 residues. The CDR3 region is CAKSTGPNQPQHF. The DNA for the CDR3 is TGTGCCAAGTCGACAGGTCCCAATCAGCCCCAGCATTTT.

The CDR3 here is CASSVPLAGGPDNEQFF. The CDR3, as DNA: TGTGCCAGCAGCGTCCCTCTTGCGGGGGGGCCTGACAATGAGCAGTTCTTC. The chain recombines TRBV9 with TRBJ2-1, with TRBD2 matching 9 bases. Germline CDR1 is SGDLS and CDR2 is YYNGEE. J was trimmed by 5 bases and V by 2 bases; bases with no gene match: 11. This CDR3 region has 17 residues.

The V call is TRBV27, the J call TRBJ2-5; no firm D call. V lost 2 bases and J lost 5, with 9 bases in between. CDR1 is MNHEY and CDR2 is SMNVEV in the germline V gene (reference sequence). The length of the CDR3 is 13 residues. The CDR3 protein is CASSLSRPETQYF. The DNA for the CDR3 is TGTGCCAGCAGTTTAAGTAGGCCGGAGACCCAGTACTTC.

The rearrangement links TRBV5-4 to TRBJ1-1; D is possibly TRBD1 (5 bases). The CDR3 has 14 amino acids. V dropped 0 bases and J dropped 1 base, with 7 bases sitting between them. The germline CDR1 and CDR2 sequences are SGHNT and YYREEE (reference sequence). The CDR3, as DNA: TGTGCCAGCAGCTTGGCCGGGGGGAACACTGAAGCTTTCTTT. The encoded protein is CASSLAGGNTEAFF.

For this clone: This specimen includes other DNA sequences encoding the same CDR3. The chain uses TRBV6-6 and TRBJ2-3; D call uncertain. V lost 0 bases, J lost 7 bases, and 11 bases lay in between. This CDR3 spans 14 amino acids. Germline-derived CDR1 and CDR2 are MNHNY and SVGAGI (reference sequence). The CDR3 is CASSYSLEPYTQYF. The DNA for the CDR3 is TGTGCCAGCAGTTACTCGCTCGAACCTTATACGCAGTATTTT.

This clone was observed once. CDR3 DNA: TGTGCCAGCAGGGCGACAGGGAATTACAATGAGCAGTTCTTC. Translating it yields CASRATGNYNEQFF. This chain joins TRBV2 and TRBJ2-1, with 7 bases identical to TRBD1. The CDR3 totals 14 residues. Trimming took 6 bases from V and 4 from J; bases not matched to a gene: 6. Germline loops: CDR1 SNHLY, CDR2 FYNNEI.

Turning to this clone: Additional DNA sequences in this sample encode the identical CDR3. The J gene is TRBJ2-7, the V gene TRBV27; tentatively, D is TRBD2 (5 bases). The CDR3 extends over 15 amino acids. V was clipped by 6 bases and J by 6 bases, with 21 bases between them. Germline V lookup: CDR1 MNHEY, CDR2 SMNVEV (reference sequence). The CDR3 loop is CASSVLLAAISEQYF. The CDR3 coding sequence is TGTGCCAGCAGCGTACTCCTAGCTGCCATTTCCGAGCAGTACTTC.